Listed below are T cell receptor beta chains from one sample, sequenced in a study of T cell responses to AZD1222 COVID-19 vaccine. The protocol was immunoSEQ multiplex PCR, while the TCRdb copy is restricted to in-frame clones and leaves out a portion. Seen here are over 150,000 clones, around 89% observed once, and the top ten hold 6.5% to 7%. The material sequenced was peripheral blood, taken on day 0 of AZD1222 vaccination. The receptors come from an adult in good health. CDR3s include the opening cysteine and the closing phenylalanine or tryptophan. Fields, in order: V gene, J gene, CDR3 protein.

>TRBV7-3|TRBJ2-1
CASSPLAGISYNEQFF
>TRBV2|TRBJ2-5
CASRGDQETQYF
>TRBV7-8|TRBJ1-6
CASSLGGSNSPLHF
>TRBV5-1|TRBJ2-3
CASSLGLAHLGTDTQYF
>TRBV7-8|TRBJ1-4
CASSSGQGRGEKLFF
>TRBV30|TRBJ2-7
CAWRPGQGYEQYF
>TRBV10-3|TRBJ1-3
CAIRKGNTIYF
>TRBV21-1|TRBJ2-3
CASSKSDTQYF
>TRBV6-5|TRBJ2-1
CASAREGNEQFF
>TRBV6-5|TRBJ1-2
CASSTVNYGYTF
>TRBV12-5|TRBJ2-2
CASGFLAGVDTGELFF
>TRBV6-1|TRBJ1-5
CASSDFAQGIGQPQHF
>TRBV28|TRBJ2-2
CASSLSTPGELFF
>TRBV28|TRBJ1-1
CASSSTPNTEAFF
>TRBV3-1/TRBV3-2|TRBJ1-1
CASSQDRESVAFF
>TRBV7-3|TRBJ2-2
CASSWDRGTGELFF
>TRBV20-1|TRBJ2-2
CSASARGATGELFF
>TRBV30|TRBJ1-1
CAWRMGQGAGAEAFF
>TRBV7-9|TRBJ1-1
CASSPDRGLNTEAFF
>TRBV3-1/TRBV3-2|TRBJ1-2
CASSPGVLAYGYTF
>TRBV18|TRBJ1-6
CASSPTLRDNSPLHF
>TRBV7-2|TRBJ2-1
CASRLGQGAYNEQFF
>TRBV3-1/TRBV3-2|TRBJ1-2
CASSGRGLPHYGYTF
>TRBV7-6|TRBJ1-3
CASSPPGGPYSGNTIYF
>TRBV5-1|TRBJ1-2
CASSIQTGEDGYTF
>TRBV5-1|TRBJ1-4
CASSFTPGDINEKLFF
>TRBV18|TRBJ2-2
CASSPRATNTGELFF
>TRBV6-5|TRBJ1-5
CASSYSTAGQPQHF
>TRBV5-8|TRBJ2-5
CASSLGGRAPDGETQYF
>TRBV19|TRBJ1-1
CASSPKWDRAPEAFF
>TRBV6-5|TRBJ2-5
CASRNRPQETQYF
>TRBV7-3|TRBJ1-6
CASSLNRESPLHF
>TRBV4-2|TRBJ2-7
CASSQEDRGYEQYF
>TRBV12-3/TRBV12-4|TRBJ2-2
CASSLQGTGELFF
>TRBV20-1|TRBJ1-5
CSASRSTGGNQPQHF
>TRBV29-1|TRBJ2-1
CSVGTVNEQFF
>TRBV7-8|TRBJ1-5
CASSPMGVGGNQPQHF
>TRBV15|TRBJ2-7
CATSRRTGTTTYEQYF
>TRBV6-5|TRBJ2-5
CASRGDREETQYF
>TRBV9|TRBJ2-5
CASSRTGGVETQYF
>TRBV15|TRBJ2-1
CATSRGLAGMGEQFF
>TRBV2|TRBJ1-1
CASDDFEPNTEAFF
>TRBV27|TRBJ2-7
CASSLLVGYEQYF
>TRBV6-2/TRBV6-3|TRBJ1-2
CASSYGLWSARDGVYGYTF
>TRBV4-1|TRBJ2-5
CASSLGQGILETQYF
>TRBV7-2|TRBJ2-3
CASTPGWGTDTQYF
>TRBV27|TRBJ1-2
CASSLSRGHYGYTF
>TRBV5-1|TRBJ1-1
CASRDPRVLSTEAFF
>TRBV20-1|TRBJ2-3
CSASGPAGWDTQYF
>TRBV4-2|TRBJ2-7
CASNTVPSGTPYF
>TRBV9|TRBJ1-3
CASSPRTQYSGNTIYF
>TRBV2|TRBJ1-2
CASSGGQRDYGYTF